This is a list of T cell receptor beta chains from one sample in a study of T cells in Graves' hyperthyroidism and ophthalmopathy. TCRdb ran MiXCR on the multiplex PCR reads and lists one entry per CDR3 protein. Of about 350,000 distinct CDR3 sequences listed, 19% are singletons. The specimen sequenced was blood. Receptor source: a woman between 18 and 29 years old with Graves' hyperthyroidism. CDR3s include the opening cysteine and the closing phenylalanine or tryptophan. The D gene is left open where the match is weak. Not all rows give a size; the values are once, few, many and, for expanded clones, a class.

CDR3aa: CASSYGQPAAGNTIYF; CDR3nt: TGTGCCAGCAGTTATGGACAGCCTGCAGCTGGAAACACCATATATTTT; abundance: many; v_gene: TRBV27; j_gene: TRBJ1-3; d_gene: NA
CDR3aa: CASSQYQVTQYF; CDR3nt: TGTGCCAGCAGCCAATACCAGGTCACCCAGTACTTC; abundance: many; v_gene: TRBV7-2; j_gene: TRBJ2-5; d_gene: NA
CDR3aa: CASSHLLEAGYGETQYF; CDR3nt: TGTGCCAGCAGCCACTTACTGGAAGCGGGGTACGGTGAGACCCAGTACTTC; abundance: many; v_gene: TRBV11-2; j_gene: TRBJ2-5; d_gene: TRBD2
CDR3aa: CASSEPPAISNQPQHF; CDR3nt: TGTGCCAGCAGTGAACCTCCCGCCATTAGCAATCAGCCCCAGCATTTT; abundance: many; v_gene: TRBV2; j_gene: TRBJ1-5; d_gene: NA
CDR3aa: CASSLEVMPSNQPQHF; CDR3nt: TGTGCCAGCAGCTTAGAAGTCATGCCGAGCAATCAGCCCCAGCATTTT; abundance: many; v_gene: TRBV7-8; j_gene: TRBJ1-5; d_gene: NA
CDR3aa: CVSSLARLNRVHF; CDR3nt: TGTGTCAGCAGCTTAGCGCGGCTAAACAGGGTGCACTTC; abundance: NA; v_gene: TRBV7-2; j_gene: TRBJ2-5; d_gene: NA
CDR3aa: CATSRGPNTEACF; CDR3nt: TGTGCCACCAGCAGGGGCCCGAACACTGAAGCTTGCTTT; abundance: few; v_gene: TRBV15; j_gene: TRBJ1-1; d_gene: NA
CDR3aa: CASSQVWETQYF; CDR3nt: TGCGCCAGCAGCCAAGTTTGGGAGACCCAGTACTTC; abundance: many; v_gene: TRBV4-1; j_gene: TRBJ2-5; d_gene: NA
CDR3aa: CASSLGGRLGWQYF; CDR3nt: TGTGCCAGCAGCTTAGGGGGAAGATTGGGTTGGCAGTACTTC; abundance: many; v_gene: TRBV7-2; j_gene: TRBJ2-7; d_gene: NA
CDR3aa: CASTPGFDEQYF; CDR3nt: TGTGCCAGCACCCCCGGGTTCGACGAGCAGTACTTC; abundance: many; v_gene: TRBV7-2; j_gene: TRBJ2-7; d_gene: NA
CDR3aa: CASGRTGTGLSGYTF; CDR3nt: TGTGCCAGTGGTAGAACCGGGACAGGACTGTCTGGCTACACCTTC; abundance: many; v_gene: TRBV19; j_gene: TRBJ1-2; d_gene: TRBD1
CDR3aa: CSVEEGEQETQYF; CDR3nt: TGCAGCGTTGAAGAGGGAGAACAAGAGACCCAGTACTTC; abundance: many; v_gene: TRBV29-1; j_gene: TRBJ2-5; d_gene: NA
CDR3aa: CASSLGTGVFGYTF; CDR3nt: TGTGCCAGCAGTTTGGGGACAGGGGTGTTTGGCTACACCTTC; abundance: many; v_gene: TRBV27; j_gene: TRBJ1-2; d_gene: TRBD1
CDR3aa: CASSGTGGEGGELFF; CDR3nt: TGTGCCAGCAGCGGGACAGGGGGAGAAGGCGGGGAGCTGTTTTTT; abundance: many; v_gene: TRBV7-9; j_gene: TRBJ2-2; d_gene: TRBD1
CDR3aa: CASSQDRRDQETQYF; CDR3nt: TGTGCCAGCAGCCAAGATCGGAGGGACCAAGAGACCCAGTACTTC; abundance: many; v_gene: TRBV3-1; j_gene: TRBJ2-5; d_gene: NA
CDR3aa: CATSRVPNTGLGYTF; CDR3nt: TGTGCCACCAGCAGAGTACCCAACACAGGGTTGGGCTACACCTTC; abundance: NA; v_gene: TRBV15; j_gene: TRBJ1-2; d_gene: NA
CDR3aa: CATTNPPGYEQYF; CDR3nt: TGTGCCACCACCAACCCCCCCGGCTACGAGCAGTACTTC; abundance: many; v_gene: TRBV5-5; j_gene: TRBJ2-7; d_gene: NA
CDR3aa: CASSTPGLGETQYF; CDR3nt: TGTGCCAGCAGTACCCCGGGACTAGGGGAGACCCAGTACTTC; abundance: NA; v_gene: TRBV6-2/TRBV6-3; j_gene: TRBJ2-5; d_gene: TRBD2
CDR3aa: CASSSRQTQETQYF; CDR3nt: TGTGCCAGCAGCTCCCGACAGACCCAAGAGACCCAGTACTTC; abundance: many; v_gene: TRBV7-8; j_gene: TRBJ2-5; d_gene: NA
CDR3aa: CASNFRDWPYEQYF; CDR3nt: TGTGCCAGCAACTTCCGGGACTGGCCGTACGAGCAGTACTTC; abundance: NA; v_gene: TRBV6-1; j_gene: TRBJ2-7; d_gene: NA
CDR3aa: CASSFNHGGELFF; CDR3nt: TGTGCCAGCAGTTTTAACCACGGCGGGGAGCTGTTTTTT; abundance: many; v_gene: TRBV12-3/TRBV12-4; j_gene: TRBJ2-2; d_gene: NA
CDR3aa: CATEGDTEAFF; CDR3nt: TGTGCCACCGAAGGGGACACTGAAGCTTTCTTT; abundance: many; v_gene: TRBV24-1; j_gene: TRBJ1-1; d_gene: NA
CDR3aa: CASSVTSGGDYEQYF; CDR3nt: TGTGCCAGCAGCGTGACTAGCGGGGGGGACTACGAGCAGTACTTC; abundance: many; v_gene: TRBV7-3; j_gene: TRBJ2-7; d_gene: TRBD2
CDR3aa: CASSLWEGFSLNTEACF; CDR3nt: TGTGCTAGCAGCTTATGGGAGGGGTTTAGCTTGAACACTGAAGCTTGCTTT; abundance: NA; v_gene: TRBV7-8; j_gene: TRBJ1-1; d_gene: NA
CDR3aa: CSALRAGNTEAFF; CDR3nt: TGCAGCGCCTTAAGGGCGGGAAACACTGAAGCTTTCTTT; abundance: NA; v_gene: TRBV29-1; j_gene: TRBJ1-1; d_gene: NA
CDR3aa: CAWSPDSASYEQYF; CDR3nt: TGTGCCTGGAGTCCGGATAGCGCTTCCTACGAGCAGTACTTC; abundance: many; v_gene: TRBV30; j_gene: TRBJ2-7; d_gene: NA
CDR3aa: CASSDQGGVETEAFF; CDR3nt: TGTGCCAGCAGTGATCAGGGGGGGGTTGAGACTGAAGCTTTCTTT; abundance: NA; v_gene: TRBV2; j_gene: TRBJ1-1; d_gene: TRBD1
CDR3aa: CASASGPETQYF; CDR3nt: TGTGCCAGCGCTAGCGGTCCTGAGACCCAGTACTTC; abundance: many; v_gene: TRBV3-1; j_gene: TRBJ2-5; d_gene: TRBD2
CDR3aa: CATRDLGGAKRETQYF; CDR3nt: TGTGCCACTCGGGATCTAGGGGGCGCGAAGAGGGAGACCCAGTACTTC; abundance: NA; v_gene: TRBV6-2/TRBV6-3; j_gene: TRBJ2-5; d_gene: TRBD1
CDR3aa: CASTRSSYEQYF; CDR3nt: TGTGCCAGCACCAGAAGCTCCTACGAGCAGTACTTC; abundance: few; v_gene: TRBV27; j_gene: TRBJ2-7; d_gene: NA
CDR3aa: CASSLAASRNTIYF; CDR3nt: TGTGCCAGCAGCTTGGCAGCGAGCAGAAACACCATATATTTT; abundance: NA; v_gene: TRBV5-5; j_gene: TRBJ1-3; d_gene: NA
CDR3aa: CASSLLRAGTGSYEQYF; CDR3nt: TGCGCCAGCAGCTTGTTACGAGCCGGGACTGGCTCCTACGAGCAGTACTTC; abundance: few; v_gene: TRBV5-1; j_gene: TRBJ2-7; d_gene: NA
CDR3aa: CSAQTTGGSGEQYF; CDR3nt: TGCAGTGCCCAGACTACAGGAGGTTCCGGCGAGCAGTACTTC; abundance: many; v_gene: TRBV20-1; j_gene: TRBJ2-7; d_gene: NA
CDR3aa: CASSFTGAPMNTEAFF; CDR3nt: TGTGCCAGCAGCTTTACAGGGGCTCCTATGAACACTGAAGCTTTCTTT; abundance: NA; v_gene: TRBV11-2; j_gene: TRBJ1-1; d_gene: TRBD1
CDR3aa: CASREGAVNTEAFF; CDR3nt: TGTGCCAGTAGGGAGGGCGCTGTGAACACTGAAGCTTTCTTT; abundance: NA; v_gene: TRBV19; j_gene: TRBJ1-1; d_gene: NA
CDR3aa: CASSLQGLSQPQHF; CDR3nt: TGTGCCAGCAGTTTACAGGGGCTGTCTCAGCCCCAGCATTTT; abundance: few; v_gene: TRBV6-5; j_gene: TRBJ1-5; d_gene: TRBD1
CDR3aa: CASSFSGRARLEQYF; CDR3nt: TGCGCCAGCAGCTTTAGCGGGAGGGCCCGGCTCGAGCAGTACTTC; abundance: NA; v_gene: TRBV5-1; j_gene: TRBJ2-7; d_gene: TRBD2
CDR3aa: CASSQGRGAEAFF; CDR3nt: TGTGCCAGCAGTCAGGGCCGAGGCGCTGAAGCTTTCTTT; abundance: NA; v_gene: TRBV6-1; j_gene: TRBJ1-1; d_gene: NA
CDR3aa: CASSLIGTGELFF; CDR3nt: TGTGCCAGCAGCTTAATAGGGACCGGGGAGCTGTTTTTT; abundance: many; v_gene: TRBV7-3; j_gene: TRBJ2-2; d_gene: NA
CDR3aa: CASGLSGQGPKTQYF; CDR3nt: TGTGCCAGCGGCCTTTCGGGACAGGGGCCCAAGACCCAGTACTTC; abundance: NA; v_gene: TRBV28; j_gene: TRBJ2-5; d_gene: TRBD1
CDR3aa: CASRSPGGNYGYTF; CDR3nt: TGTGCCAGCAGGAGTCCAGGGGGCAACTATGGCTACACCTTC; abundance: NA; v_gene: TRBV6-1; j_gene: TRBJ1-2; d_gene: TRBD1
CDR3aa: CASRAGIRINIQYF; CDR3nt: TGTGCCAGCCGAGCCGGAATACGAATAAACATTCAGTACTTC; abundance: many; v_gene: TRBV6-1; j_gene: TRBJ2-4; d_gene: NA
CDR3aa: CASTPLRGSGNTIYF; CDR3nt: TGTGCCAGCACTCCCCTCCGGGGCTCTGGAAACACCATATATTTT; abundance: many; v_gene: TRBV11-2; j_gene: TRBJ1-3; d_gene: NA
CDR3aa: CASPYRDRGHEQYF; CDR3nt: TGTGCCAGCCCTTACCGGGACAGGGGGCACGAGCAGTACTTC; abundance: many; v_gene: TRBV7-4; j_gene: TRBJ2-7; d_gene: TRBD1
CDR3aa: CASVGMGQGQETQYF; CDR3nt: TGTGCCAGCGTCGGTATGGGACAGGGACAAGAGACCCAGTACTTC; abundance: many; v_gene: TRBV28; j_gene: TRBJ2-5; d_gene: TRBD1
CDR3aa: CASSLRDYSYEQYF; CDR3nt: TGTGCCAGCAGCCTCCGGGACTACTCCTACGAGCAGTACTTC; abundance: many; v_gene: TRBV7-8; j_gene: TRBJ2-7; d_gene: TRBD2
CDR3aa: CASSPRDRLGYEQYF; CDR3nt: TGTGCCAGCAGTCCCCGGGACAGACTCGGCTACGAGCAGTACTTC; abundance: NA; v_gene: TRBV6-1; j_gene: TRBJ2-7; d_gene: TRBD1
CDR3aa: CASRGAGGGTEAFF; CDR3nt: TGTGCCAGTAGAGGAGCAGGGGGAGGCACTGAAGCTTTCTTT; abundance: NA; v_gene: TRBV19; j_gene: TRBJ1-1; d_gene: TRBD1
CDR3aa: CSVEPTGDEQYF; CDR3nt: TGCAGCGTTGAACCAACAGGGGACGAGCAGTACTTC; abundance: many; v_gene: TRBV29-1; j_gene: TRBJ2-7; d_gene: TRBD1
CDR3aa: CAWSKPSYTAFF; CDR3nt: TGTGCCTGGAGTAAACCTTCTTATACCGCTTTCTTT; abundance: many; v_gene: TRBV30; j_gene: TRBJ1-1; d_gene: NA
CDR3aa: CASSQDGSGNTIYF; CDR3nt: TGTGCCAGCAGCCAAGATGGTTCTGGAAACACCATATATTTT; abundance: many; v_gene: TRBV3-1; j_gene: TRBJ1-3; d_gene: NA
CDR3aa: CASSDQGGNQPQHF; CDR3nt: TGTGCCAGCAGTGATCAGGGAGGAAATCAGCCCCAGCATTTT; abundance: NA; v_gene: TRBV12-3/TRBV12-4; j_gene: TRBJ1-5; d_gene: NA
CDR3aa: CASGSGGYGYTF; CDR3nt: TGTGCTAGTGGTTCAGGGGGCTATGGCTACACCTTC; abundance: many; v_gene: TRBV12-5; j_gene: TRBJ1-2; d_gene: TRBD1